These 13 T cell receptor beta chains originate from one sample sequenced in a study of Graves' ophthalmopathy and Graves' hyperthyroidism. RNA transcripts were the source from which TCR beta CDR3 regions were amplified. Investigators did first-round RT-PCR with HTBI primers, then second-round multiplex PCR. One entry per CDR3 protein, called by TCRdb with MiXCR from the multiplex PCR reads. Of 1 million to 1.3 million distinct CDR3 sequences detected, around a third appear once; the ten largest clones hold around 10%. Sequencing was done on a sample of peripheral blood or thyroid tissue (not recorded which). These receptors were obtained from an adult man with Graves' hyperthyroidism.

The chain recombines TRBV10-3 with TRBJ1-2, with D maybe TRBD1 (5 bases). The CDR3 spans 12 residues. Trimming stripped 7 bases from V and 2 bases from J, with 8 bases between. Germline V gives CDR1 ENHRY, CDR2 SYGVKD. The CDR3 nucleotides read TGTGCCATCAACCAGGGAAACTATGGCTACACCTTC. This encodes CAINQGNYGYTF.

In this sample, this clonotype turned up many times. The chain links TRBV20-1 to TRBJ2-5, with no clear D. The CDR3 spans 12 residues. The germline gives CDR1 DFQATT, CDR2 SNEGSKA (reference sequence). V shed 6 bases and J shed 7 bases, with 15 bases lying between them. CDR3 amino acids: CSATFPPVTQYF. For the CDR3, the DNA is TGCAGTGCCACCTTTCCCCCGGTGACCCAGTACTTC.

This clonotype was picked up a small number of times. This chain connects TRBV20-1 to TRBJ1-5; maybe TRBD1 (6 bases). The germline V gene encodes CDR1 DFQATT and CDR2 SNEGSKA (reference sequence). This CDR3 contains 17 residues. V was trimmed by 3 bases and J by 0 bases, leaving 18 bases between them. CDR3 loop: CSASLLTAGASNQPQHF. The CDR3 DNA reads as TGCAGTGCTAGCCTCTTGACGGCAGGGGCTAGCAATCAGCCCCAGCATTTT.

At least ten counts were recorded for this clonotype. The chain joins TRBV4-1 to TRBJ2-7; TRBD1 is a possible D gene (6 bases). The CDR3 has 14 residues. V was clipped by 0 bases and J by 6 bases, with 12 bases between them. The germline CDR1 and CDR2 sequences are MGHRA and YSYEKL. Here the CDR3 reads CASSQDTRGIEQYF. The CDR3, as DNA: TGCGCCAGCAGCCAAGATACGAGGGGGATCGAGCAGTACTTC.

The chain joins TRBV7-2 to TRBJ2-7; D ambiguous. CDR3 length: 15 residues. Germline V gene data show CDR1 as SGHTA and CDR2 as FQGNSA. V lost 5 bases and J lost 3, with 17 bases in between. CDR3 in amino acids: CASSHQPLASYEQYF. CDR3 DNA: TGTGCCAGCAGCCACCAACCCTTGGCGAGCTACGAGCAGTACTTC.

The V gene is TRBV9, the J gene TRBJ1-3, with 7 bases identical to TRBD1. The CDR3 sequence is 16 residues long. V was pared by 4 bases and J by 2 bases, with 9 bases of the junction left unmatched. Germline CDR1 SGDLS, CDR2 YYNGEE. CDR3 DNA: TGTGCCAGCAGCCTTCCCCTCACAGGGGCTGGAAACACCATATATTTT. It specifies CASSLPLTGAGNTIYF.

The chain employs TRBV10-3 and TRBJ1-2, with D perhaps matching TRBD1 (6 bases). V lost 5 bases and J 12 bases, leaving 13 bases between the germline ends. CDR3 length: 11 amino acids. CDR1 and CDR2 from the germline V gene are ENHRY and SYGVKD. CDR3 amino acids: CAISPGQGHTF. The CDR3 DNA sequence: TGTGCCATCAGTCCTGGTCAGGGGCACACCTTC.

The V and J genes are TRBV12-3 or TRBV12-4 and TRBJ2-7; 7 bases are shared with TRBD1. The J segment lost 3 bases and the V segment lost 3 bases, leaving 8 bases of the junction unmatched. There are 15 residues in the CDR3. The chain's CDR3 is CASSFRGGGSYEQYF. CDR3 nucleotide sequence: TGTGCCAGCAGTTTTAGAGGGGGCGGTAGCTACGAGCAGTACTTC.

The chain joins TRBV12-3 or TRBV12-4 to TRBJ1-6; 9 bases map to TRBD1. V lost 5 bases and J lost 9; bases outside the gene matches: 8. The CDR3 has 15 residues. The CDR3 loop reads CASSTGGRGRSPLHF. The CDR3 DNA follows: TGTGCCAGCAGTACAGGGGGCAGGGGACGTTCACCCCTCCACTTT.

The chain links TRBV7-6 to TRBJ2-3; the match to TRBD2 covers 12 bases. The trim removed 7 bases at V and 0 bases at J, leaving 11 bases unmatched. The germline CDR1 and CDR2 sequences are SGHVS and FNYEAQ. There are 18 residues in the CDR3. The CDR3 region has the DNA TGTGCCAGCACCGCATTGGTCCTAGCGGGGGGGAGCACAGATACGCAGTATTTT. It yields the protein CASTALVLAGGSTDTQYF.

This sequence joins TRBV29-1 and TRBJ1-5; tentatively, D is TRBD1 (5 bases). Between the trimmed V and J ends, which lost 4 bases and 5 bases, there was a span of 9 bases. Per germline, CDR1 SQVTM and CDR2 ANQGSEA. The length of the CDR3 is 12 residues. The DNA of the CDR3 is TGCAGCGTTGTCGGGGGGGATCAGCCCCAGCATTTT. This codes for CSVVGGDQPQHF.

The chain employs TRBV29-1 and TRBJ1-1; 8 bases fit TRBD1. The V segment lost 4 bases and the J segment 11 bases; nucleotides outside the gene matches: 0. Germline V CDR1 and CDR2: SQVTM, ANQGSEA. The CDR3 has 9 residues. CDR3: CSVGTGAFF. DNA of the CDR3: TGCAGCGTTGGGACAGGGGCTTTCTTT. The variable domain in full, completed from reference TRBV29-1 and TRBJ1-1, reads SAVISQKPSRDICQRGTSLTIQCQVDSQVTMMFWYRQQPGQSLTLIATANQGSEATYESGFVIDKFPISRPNLTFSTLTVSNMSPEDSSIYLCSVGTGAFFGQGTRLTVV.

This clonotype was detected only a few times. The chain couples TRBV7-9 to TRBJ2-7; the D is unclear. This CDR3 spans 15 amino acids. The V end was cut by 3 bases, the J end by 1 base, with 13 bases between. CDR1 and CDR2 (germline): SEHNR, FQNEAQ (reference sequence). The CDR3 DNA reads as TGTGCCAGCAGCTTGTCAGGCCTGAAGTCCTACGAGCAGTACTTC. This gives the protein CASSLSGLKSYEQYF.